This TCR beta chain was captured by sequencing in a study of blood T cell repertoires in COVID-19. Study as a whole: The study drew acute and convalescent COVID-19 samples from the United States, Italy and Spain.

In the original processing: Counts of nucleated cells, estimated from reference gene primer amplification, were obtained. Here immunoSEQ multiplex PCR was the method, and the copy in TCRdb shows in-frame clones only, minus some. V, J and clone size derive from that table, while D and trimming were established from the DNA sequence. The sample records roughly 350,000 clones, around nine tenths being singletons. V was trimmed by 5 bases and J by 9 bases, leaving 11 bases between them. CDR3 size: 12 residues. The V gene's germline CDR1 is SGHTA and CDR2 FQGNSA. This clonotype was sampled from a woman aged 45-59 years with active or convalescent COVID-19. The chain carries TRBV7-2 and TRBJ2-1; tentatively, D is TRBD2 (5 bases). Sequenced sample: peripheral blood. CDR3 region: CASSQGLIEQFF. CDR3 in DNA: TGTGCCAGCAGCCAAGGACTTATTGAGCAGTTCTTC.